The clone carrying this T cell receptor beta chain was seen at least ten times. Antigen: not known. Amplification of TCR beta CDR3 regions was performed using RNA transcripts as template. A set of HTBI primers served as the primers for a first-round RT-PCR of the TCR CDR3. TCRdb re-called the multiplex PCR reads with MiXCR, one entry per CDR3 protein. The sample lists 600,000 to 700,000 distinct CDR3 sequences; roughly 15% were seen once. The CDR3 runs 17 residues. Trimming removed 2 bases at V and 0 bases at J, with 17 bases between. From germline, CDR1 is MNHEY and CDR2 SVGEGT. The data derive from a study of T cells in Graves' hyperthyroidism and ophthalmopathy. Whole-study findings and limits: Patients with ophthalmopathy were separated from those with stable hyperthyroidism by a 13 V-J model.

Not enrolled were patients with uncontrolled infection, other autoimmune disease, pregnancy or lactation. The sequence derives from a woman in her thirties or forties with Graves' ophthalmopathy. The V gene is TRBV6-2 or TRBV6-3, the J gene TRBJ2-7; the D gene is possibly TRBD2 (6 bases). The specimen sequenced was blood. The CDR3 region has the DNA TGTGCCAGCAGTTACCCTCCACGGGGGACCATCTCCTACGAGCAGTACTTC. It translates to CASSYPPRGTISYEQYF.